These 5 T cell receptor beta chains came from one sample sequenced in a study of blood T cells in healthy people across ages. Sample-barcoded 5' priming and a J-beta primer mix drove a second PCR of roughly 6 to 12 cycles. TCRdb re-analysed the 5' RACE reads in MiXCR, keeping a single row per CDR3 protein. The table shows about 1.5 million distinct CDR3 sequences, with under 55% occurring only once. Sequenced material: blood. All receptors derive from a woman aged 18 to 35 in good health.

This clonotype was detected a few times. V usage is TRBV12-3 or TRBV12-4 and J usage is TRBJ2-5; tentatively, D is TRBD1 (6 bases). CDR3 size: 13 residues. V dropped 5 bases and J dropped 4 bases, with 11 bases sitting between them. The DNA for the CDR3 is TGTGCCAGCAGTCCGGGACAACTAGAGACCCAGTACTTC. Translating gives CASSPGQLETQYF.

The chain couples TRBV12-3 or TRBV12-4 to TRBJ1-1; D call uncertain. The CDR3 is made up of 14 amino acids. Trimming removed 3 bases at V and 1 base at J, with 9 bases between. The CDR3 protein is CASSFFSGNTEAFF. CDR3 sequence (DNA): TGTGCCAGCAGTTTCTTCTCAGGGAACACTGAAGCTTTCTTT.

This sequence joins TRBV6-6 and TRBJ2-4, with D perhaps TRBD1 (6 bases). Germline V gene lookup returns CDR1 MNHNY and CDR2 SVGAGI (reference sequence). This CDR3 contains 16 residues. The V end lost 3 bases, the J end lost 1 base, and 13 bases lay between the germline ends. The CDR3 sequence: CASSYMGHLAKNIQYF. DNA for the CDR3: TGTGCCAGCAGTTATATGGGACACCTGGCCAAAAACATTCAGTACTTC.

This clonotype was picked up a small number of times. V usage is TRBV29-1 and J usage is TRBJ2-5; 7 bases are a match to TRBD2. Trimming at V came to 7 bases and at J to 2 bases, leaving 10 bases not matched to a gene. This CDR3 comprises 14 residues. The germline CDR1 and CDR2 sequences are SQVTM and ANQGSEA. The CDR3 is CSGTSAGRQETQYF. The CDR3 DNA sequence: TGCAGCGGTACTAGCGCGGGGCGTCAAGAGACCCAGTACTTC.

This clonotype was counted many times. This sequence joins TRBV6-5 and TRBJ1-5, with unresolved D. The V end was cut by 5 bases, the J end by 3 bases, with 11 bases between. The germline V gene encodes CDR1 MNHEY and CDR2 SVGAGI. This CDR3 has 14 residues. CDR3 nucleotide sequence: TGTGCCAGCAGTCCCGCCGGGTTCAATCAGCCCCAGCATTTT. It yields the protein CASSPAGFNQPQHF.